The text below deals with one TCR beta chain. The source of the sample is a study of blood T cell repertoires in COVID-19. In the study overall: Spain, Italy and the United States supplied samples that represented acute and convalescent COVID-19. The cDNA or gDNA used as material had been derived from T cells, B-cell-depleted T cells, or PBMCs.

This CDR3 has 15 residues. Trimming stripped 3 bases from V and 0 bases from J, with 11 bases between. CDR1 and CDR2 (germline): KGHSH, LQKENI. Original processing methods: Counts of nucleated cells, estimated from reference gene primer amplification, were obtained. The repertoire was sequenced with immunoSEQ multiplex PCR; TCRdb's copy has only in-frame clones and lacks some. The V and J calls and clone size are taken from that table; D and trimming were inferred from the DNA. The profile shows 450,000 or so clones, about 90% of them singletons. It was during active infection that Seattle patients were enrolled and then longitudinally followed.

This chain links TRBV18 with TRBJ1-2; D uncertain. The sequenced sample was peripheral blood. This receptor was taken from a young man with COVID-19, enrolled during active disease. The CDR3 here is CASSPGGVANYGYTF. The CDR3 DNA is TGTGCCAGCTCACCGGGCGGGGTAGCTAACTATGGCTACACCTTC.